The 10 T cell receptor beta chains below were found in one sample sequenced in a study of CD8 T cells in Susac syndrome. RNA totalling about 0.5 to 1 ug underwent reverse transcription with random hexamers. One entry per CDR3 protein, called by TCRdb with MiXCR from the immunoSEQ multiplex PCR reads. The sample has about 180,000 distinct CDR3 sequences; 94% are singletons. The specimen was CD4+ T cells from PBMCs. These receptors all come from a human donor with Susac syndrome.

This sequence joins TRBV20-1 and TRBJ2-3, with D unresolved. The CDR3 covers 14 residues. Germline-derived CDR1 and CDR2 are DFQATT and SNEGSKA (reference sequence). The V and J ends lost 5 bases and 1 base respectively, with 13 bases between them. The CDR3 nucleotides are TGCAGTGCTCTGACGGCAAGCGGCACAGATACGCAGTATTTT. Its translation is CSALTASGTDTQYF.

The gene calls are TRBV5-1 and TRBJ1-1, with D tentatively TRBD1 (5 bases). The CDR3 has 15 residues. Per the germline V gene, CDR1 is SGHRS and CDR2 is YFSETQ. Trimming took 0 bases from V and 6 from J, leaving 15 bases between them. CDR3 sequence reads: CASSLGGVRRAEAFF. In DNA form, the CDR3 reads TGCGCCAGCAGCTTGGGAGGGGTAAGAAGGGCTGAAGCTTTCTTT.

The CDR3 reads CSAGRPWGNEQFF. The CDR3 DNA is TGCAGCGCCGGGAGGCCCTGGGGCAATGAGCAGTTCTTC. The genes are TRBV29-1 and TRBJ2-1; TRBD2 agrees at 7 bases. In germline, CDR1 is SQVTM, CDR2 ANQGSEA. CDR3 length: 13 residues. V lost 7 bases to trimming and J lost 6 bases; unmatched junction nucleotides: 9.

The V call is TRBV20-1, the J call TRBJ2-1; 8 bases are shared with TRBD1. The V gene end was trimmed by 0 bases and the J gene end by 7 bases; junction bases not matched to a gene: 8. The CDR3 extends over 15 amino acids. The germline V gene encodes CDR1 DFQATT and CDR2 SNEGSKA (reference sequence). CDR3 amino acids: CSARDKTGGRNEQFF. For the CDR3, the DNA is TGCAGTGCTAGAGATAAAACAGGGGGTAGAAATGAGCAGTTCTTC.

This clonotype appeared a single time. The chain uses TRBV5-1 and TRBJ1-2, with 12 bases that match TRBD1. The V and J ends lost 7 bases and 8 bases, in that order; junction bases with no gene match: 9. This CDR3 has 14 residues. Germline V gene data show CDR1 as SGHRS and CDR2 as YFSETQ. As DNA, the CDR3 is TGCGCCAGCGCCACCGGGACAGGGGGCGGAGGCTACACCTTC. Translated, it gives CASATGTGGGGYTF.

The chain uses TRBV12-3 or TRBV12-4 and TRBJ2-4, with unresolved D. The V end lost 7 bases, the J end lost 4 bases, and 11 bases lay between the germline ends. The CDR3 covers 13 residues. CDR3 coding DNA: TGTGCCAGCACGGGTGGCAGGAAAAACATTCAGTACTTC. It translates to CASTGGRKNIQYF.

The chain links TRBV9 to TRBJ2-7; D is perhaps TRBD1 (5 bases). Germline CDR1 and CDR2: SGDLS and YYNGEE. CDR3 length: 13 residues. Trimming took 0 bases from V and 4 from J, leaving 8 bases between them. CDR3 amino acids: CASSVGAGYEQYF. The DNA for the CDR3 is TGTGCCAGCAGCGTAGGGGCAGGGTACGAGCAGTACTTC.

The chain couples TRBV6-6 to TRBJ1-5; D may be TRBD1 (5 bases). This CDR3 contains 14 residues. CDR1 and CDR2 from the germline V gene are MNHNY and SVGAGI (reference sequence). V shed 2 bases and J shed 6 bases, with 11 bases lying between them. DNA of the CDR3: TGTGCCAGCAGTTACGAACGGGGGACTCAGCCCCAGCATTTT. Amino acids: CASSYERGTQPQHF.

The chain combines TRBV5-1 with TRBJ1-2, with D possibly TRBD1 on 5 matching bases. V was cut by 5 bases and J by 2 bases, with 10 bases left in between. CDR3 size: 13 residues. The V gene's germline CDR1 is SGHRS and CDR2 YFSETQ. CDR3 DNA sequence: TGCGCCAGCAGACTGGACAAGAACTATGGCTACACCTTC. This gives the protein CASRLDKNYGYTF.

The chain recombines TRBV20-1 with TRBJ1-5; 7 bases align to TRBD1. The CDR3 sequence is 12 residues long. Germline loops: CDR1 DFQATT, CDR2 SNEGSKA (reference sequence). The trim removed 6 bases at V and 6 bases at J, leaving 5 bases unmatched. Written as DNA, the CDR3 is TGCAGTGCAAAGACAGGGAGTCAGCCCCAGCATTTT. This codes for CSAKTGSQPQHF.